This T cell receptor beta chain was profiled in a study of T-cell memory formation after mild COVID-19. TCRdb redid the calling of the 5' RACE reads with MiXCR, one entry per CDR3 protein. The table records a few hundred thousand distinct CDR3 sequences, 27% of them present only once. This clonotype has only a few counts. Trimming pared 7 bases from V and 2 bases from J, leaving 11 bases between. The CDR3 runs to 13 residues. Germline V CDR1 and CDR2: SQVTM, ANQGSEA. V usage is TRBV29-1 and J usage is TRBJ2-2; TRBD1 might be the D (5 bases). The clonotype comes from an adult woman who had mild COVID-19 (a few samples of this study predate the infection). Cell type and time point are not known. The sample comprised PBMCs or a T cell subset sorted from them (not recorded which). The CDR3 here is CSGGRGNTGELFF. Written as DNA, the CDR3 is TGCAGCGGGGGAAGGGGCAACACCGGGGAGCTGTTTTTT.